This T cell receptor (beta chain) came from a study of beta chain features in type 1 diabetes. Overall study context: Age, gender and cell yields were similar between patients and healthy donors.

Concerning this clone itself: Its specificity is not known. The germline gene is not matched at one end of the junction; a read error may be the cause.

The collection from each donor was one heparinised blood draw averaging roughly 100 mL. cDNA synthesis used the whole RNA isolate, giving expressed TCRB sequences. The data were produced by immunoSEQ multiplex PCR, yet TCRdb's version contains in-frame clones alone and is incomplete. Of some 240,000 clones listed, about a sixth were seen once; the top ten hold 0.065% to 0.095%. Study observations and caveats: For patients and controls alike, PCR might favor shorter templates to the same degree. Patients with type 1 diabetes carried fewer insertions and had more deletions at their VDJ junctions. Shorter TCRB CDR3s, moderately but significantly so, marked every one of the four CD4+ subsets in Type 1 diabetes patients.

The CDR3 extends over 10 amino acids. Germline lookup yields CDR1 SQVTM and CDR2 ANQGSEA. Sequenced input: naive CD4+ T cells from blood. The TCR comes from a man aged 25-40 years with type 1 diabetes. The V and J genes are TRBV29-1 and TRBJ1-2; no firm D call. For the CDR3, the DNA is TGCAGCGTTGGGGCAGTCGGAGAGATCTTC. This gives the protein CSVGAVGEIF.